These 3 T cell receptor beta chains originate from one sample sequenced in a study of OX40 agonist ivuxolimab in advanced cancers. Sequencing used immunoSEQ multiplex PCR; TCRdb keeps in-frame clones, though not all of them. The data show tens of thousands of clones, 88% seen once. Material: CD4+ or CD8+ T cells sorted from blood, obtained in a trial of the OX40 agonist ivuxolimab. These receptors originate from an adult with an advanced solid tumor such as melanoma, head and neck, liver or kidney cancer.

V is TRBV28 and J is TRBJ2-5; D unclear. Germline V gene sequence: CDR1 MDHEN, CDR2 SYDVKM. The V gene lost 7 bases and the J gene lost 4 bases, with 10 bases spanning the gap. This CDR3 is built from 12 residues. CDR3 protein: CASTTDPETQYF. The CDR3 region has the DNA TGTGCCAGCACCACAGATCCAGAGACCCAGTACTTC.

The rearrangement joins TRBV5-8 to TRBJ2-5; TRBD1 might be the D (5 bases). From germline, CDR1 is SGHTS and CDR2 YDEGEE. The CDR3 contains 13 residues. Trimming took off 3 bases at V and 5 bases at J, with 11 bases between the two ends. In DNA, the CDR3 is TGTGCCAGCAGCTCACCAGGGATGGAGACCCAGTACTTC. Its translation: CASSSPGMETQYF.

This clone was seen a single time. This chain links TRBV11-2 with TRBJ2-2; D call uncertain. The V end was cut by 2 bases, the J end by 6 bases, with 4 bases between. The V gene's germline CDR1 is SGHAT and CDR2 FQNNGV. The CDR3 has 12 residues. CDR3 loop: CASSLQPGELFF. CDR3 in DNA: TGTGCCAGCAGCTTACAACCCGGGGAGCTGTTTTTT.